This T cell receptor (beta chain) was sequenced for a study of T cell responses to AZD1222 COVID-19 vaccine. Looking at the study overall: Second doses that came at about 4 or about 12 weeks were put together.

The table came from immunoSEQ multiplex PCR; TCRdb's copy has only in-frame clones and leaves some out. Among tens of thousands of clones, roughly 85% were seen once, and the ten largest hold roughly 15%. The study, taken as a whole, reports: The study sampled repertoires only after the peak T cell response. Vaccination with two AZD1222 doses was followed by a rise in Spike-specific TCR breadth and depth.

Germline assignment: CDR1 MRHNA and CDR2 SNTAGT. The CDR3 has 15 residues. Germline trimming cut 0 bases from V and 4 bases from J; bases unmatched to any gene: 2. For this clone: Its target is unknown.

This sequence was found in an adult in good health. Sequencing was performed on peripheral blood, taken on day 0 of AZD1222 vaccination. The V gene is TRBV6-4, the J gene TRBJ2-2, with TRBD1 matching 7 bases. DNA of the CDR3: TGTGCCAGCAGTGACTCTCCAGGGGGCACCGGGGAGCTGTTTTTT. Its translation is CASSDSPGGTGELFF.